Below, 6 T cell receptor beta chains from the same sample are listed, as sequenced in a study of Ad26.COV2.S vaccination and SARS-CoV-2 variants (TCRdb year 2021). In the paper's terms, the treatment or condition label means: about 20 received Ad26.COV2.S at low or high dose, single or two shots; about 5 received placebo; per-sample allocation not given. Repertoires of vaccine and placebo recipients were sequenced from samples taken on day 63 after the first injection. Libraries were built with the immunoSEQ multiplex PCR assay. TCRdb carries this immuneACCESS record with in-frame sequences only. Its versions omit some clonotypes, under half of them owing to an unresolved V gene in the studies checked, with the rest unexplained. Across this sample there are some 350,000 clones, with roughly nine tenths seen only once. The ten largest make up around 5.5% of the sample. The sample here was peripheral blood, taken in a trial of Ad26.COV2.S vaccine versus placebo. These receptors were collected from a person between 18 and 65 years old who received the Ad26.COV2.S COVID-19 vaccine or a placebo.

This CDR3 reads CSVRAQENGEQYF. The CDR3 nucleotides are TGCAGCGTCCGGGCCCAGGAGAATGGCGAGCAGTACTTC. The chain is built from TRBV29-1 and TRBJ2-7; D gene uncertain. V lost 6 bases, J lost 6 bases, and 18 bases lay in between. Looked up from germline, CDR1 is SQVTM and CDR2 is ANQGSEA. The CDR3 consists of 13 residues.

This clone has just one count. This rearrangement joins TRBV5-1 to TRBJ2-1; D unresolved. Germline V lookup: CDR1 SGHRS, CDR2 YFSETQ. This CDR3 region has 11 residues. V was shortened by 2 bases and J by 10 bases, with 7 bases between the two germline ends. CDR3 coding DNA: TGCGCCAGCAGCTTTGAGATGGAGCAGTTCTTC. Translated, it gives CASSFEMEQFF.

J is TRBJ1-3 and V is TRBV4-3; D uncertain. CDR3 size: 14 residues. Looked up from germline, CDR1 is LGHNA and CDR2 is YSLEER. Trimming took off 4 bases at V and 4 bases at J, with 11 bases between the two ends. DNA for the CDR3: TGCGCCAGCAGCCCTAACAGTGCCGGAAACACCATATATTTT. Protein: CASSPNSAGNTIYF.

Regarding this clone: Within the sample, other DNA sequences also encode this same CDR3. In DNA, the CDR3 is TGTGCCAGCAGCTTTGACAGCAACTATGGCTACACCTTC. Its protein product is CASSFDSNYGYTF. This chain uses TRBV7-2 with TRBJ1-2; D is possibly TRBD1 (5 bases). The V end was cut by 3 bases, the J end by 2 bases, with 7 bases between. This CDR3 is built from 13 residues. From germline, CDR1 is SGHTA and CDR2 FQGNSA.

V usage is TRBV9 and J usage is TRBJ2-1; the D is unclear. Germline CDR1 and CDR2: SGDLS and YYNGEE. V was shortened by 4 bases and J by 5 bases, with 13 bases between the two germline ends. This CDR3 has 14 residues. CDR3 sequence reads: CASSLPWRNNEQFF. The DNA of the CDR3 is TGTGCCAGCAGCCTGCCGTGGCGTAACAATGAGCAGTTCTTC.

The V gene is TRBV6-5, the J gene TRBJ1-4, with a tentative D call TRBD1 (5 bases). The CDR3 has 12 residues. In germline, CDR1 is MNHEY, CDR2 SVGAGI. V was clipped by 8 bases and J by 2 bases, with 6 bases between them. The CDR3 nucleotides are TGTGCCAGCGGGGGTACTAATGAAAAACTGTTTTTT. It yields the protein CASGGTNEKLFF.